This is a list of T cell receptor beta chains from one sample in a study of T cells in Graves' hyperthyroidism and ophthalmopathy. From the multiplex PCR reads, TCRdb called clonotypes with MiXCR, one entry per CDR3 protein. The sample contains 600,000 to 650,000 distinct CDR3 sequences, about 16% of which appear only once. Sequencing used blood. The receptors derive from a woman aged 30 to 39 with Graves' hyperthyroidism. CDR3s include the opening cysteine and the closing phenylalanine or tryptophan. A D gene is named only where the DNA matches it firmly. Clone size is not always given. Where it is, it says once, few, many or a class for expanded clones.

>.|TRBV27|.|TRBJ2-5
TGTGCCAGCAGCCCCTTACTTCCGCTCCAAGAGACCCAGTACTTC
CASSPLLPLQETQYF
>.|TRBV28|many|TRBJ1-2
TGTGCCAGCAGCTTACGTTCGATAGCTAACTATGGCTACACCTTC
CASSLRSIANYGYTF
>.|TRBV11-2|few|TRBJ2-7
TGTGCCAGCAGGGCGGCGGGGACCTACGAGCAGTACTTC
CASRAAGTYEQYF
>TRBD2|TRBV5-6|.|TRBJ2-7
TGTGCCAGCAGCTTCGGGCTAGCGGAGACTTACGAGCAGTACTTC
CASSFGLAETYEQYF
>.|TRBV18|.|TRBJ1-1
TGTGCCAGCTCACCAAAGAGACTGAACACTGAAGCTTTCTTT
CASSPKRLNTEAFF
>TRBD2|TRBV19|.|TRBJ2-7
TGTGCCAGTAATATCGGACTAGCGGGAGGGTACGAGCAGTACTTC
CASNIGLAGGYEQYF
>TRBD1|TRBV13|.|TRBJ2-2
TGTGCCAGCAGCCTGGCGGGACAGGGAGGCGGGGAGCTGTTTTTT
CASSLAGQGGGELFF
>.|TRBV4-1|.|TRBJ1-4
TGCGCCAGCAGCCAAGATGGGGATGAAAAACTGTTTTTT
CASSQDGDEKLFF
>.|TRBV27|many|TRBJ2-1
TGTGCCAGCAGAACCTACAGGGGAGGGAAGAGCTCCTACAATGAGCAGTTCTTC
CASRTYRGGKSSYNEQFF
>TRBD1|TRBV3-1|few|TRBJ2-7
TGTGCCAGCAGCCAAGGCAGCGGACAGGGTTCCTACGAGCAGTACTTC
CASSQGSGQGSYEQYF
>.|TRBV6-2/TRBV6-3|many|TRBJ2-7
TGTGCCAGCAGACGGGACTTCTACGAGCAGTACTTC
CASRRDFYEQYF
>TRBD2|TRBV12-3/TRBV12-4|many|TRBJ2-7
TGTGCCAGCAGTTTAGCTGTAGCGGGAGGGCCCGAGCAGTACTTC
CASSLAVAGGPEQYF
>TRBD1|TRBV30|few|TRBJ1-4
TGTGCCTGGAGTTTTCCGGACAGGGGAGAAAAACTGTTTTTT
CAWSFPDRGEKLFF
>TRBD2|TRBV27|many|TRBJ2-7
TGTGCCAGCGCGGCGGGAGGGGCCTACGAGCAGTACTTC
CASAAGGAYEQYF
>.|TRBV10-2|many|TRBJ1-1
TGCGCCAGCAGTGAGCTGGTGAACACTGAAGCTTTCTTT
CASSELVNTEAFF
>TRBD1|TRBV3-1|many|TRBJ1-2
TGTGCCAGCAGCCCACCTGGGACAGTCAACTATGGCTACACCTTC
CASSPPGTVNYGYTF
>TRBD2|TRBV2|many|TRBJ2-3
TGTGCCAGCAGCACCGGGACTAGCGGGGTTACGCAGTATTTT
CASSTGTSGVTQYF
>.|TRBV6-5|many|TRBJ1-6
TGTGCCAGCAGTTACTCGAAGGAGGGGCGGTCACCCCTCCACTTT
CASSYSKEGRSPLHF
>.|TRBV6-1|.|TRBJ2-5
TGTGCCAGCAGAGTTCCGGGACAAGAGACCCAGTACTTC
CASRVPGQETQYF
>.|TRBV27|.|TRBJ2-7
TGTGCCAGCAGTCCACAGGCAACCTACGAGCAGTACTTC
CASSPQATYEQYF
>.|TRBV20-1|many|TRBJ2-5
TGCAGTGCTAGGGGACGTGGTGGGACGAAAGAGACCCAGTACTTC
CSARGRGGTKETQYF
>.|TRBV18|many|TRBJ2-5
TGTGCCAGCTCACTGCGACTGGGTGACTACCAAGAGACCCAGTACTTC
CASSLRLGDYQETQYF
>.|TRBV25-1|.|TRBJ2-2
TGTGCCAGCAATGAGACCCGTGGGGGGAACACCGGGGAGCTGTTTTTT
CASNETRGGNTGELFF
>.|TRBV19|few|TRBJ2-7
TGTGCCAGTAATGAAGGGGGGGACGAGCAGTACTTC
CASNEGGDEQYF
>.|TRBV28|.|TRBJ2-3
TGTGCCAGCAGTTTATCGGGGGCGAAATACACAGATACGCAGTATTTT
CASSLSGAKYTDTQYF
>.|TRBV5-1|few|TRBJ2-1
TGCGCCAGCAGCTACGGCGGCCCAGGGGAGCAGTTCTTC
CASSYGGPGEQFF
>TRBD1|TRBV6-2/TRBV6-3|many|TRBJ1-2
TGTGCCAGCAGTCCGAGCCCGGACAGGATGTACTATGGCTACACCTTC
CASSPSPDRMYYGYTF
>TRBD1|TRBV19|.|TRBJ2-1
TGTGCCAGTTCGACAGGGGGTGACAATGAGCAGTTCTTC
CASSTGGDNEQFF
>.|TRBV6-1|once|TRBJ1-5
TGTGCCAGCAGCGTTACTACCGGGAATCAGCCCCAGCATTTT
CASSVTTGNQPQHF
>.|TRBV10-3|few|TRBJ1-1
TGTGCCATCAGTGAGGAGGGGGACACTGAAGCTTTCTTT
CAISEEGDTEAFF
>.|TRBV7-8|few|TRBJ2-2
TGTGCCAGCAGCCCTGGGATAGCCGGGGAGCTGTTTTTT
CASSPGIAGELFF
>TRBD1|TRBV6-1|.|TRBJ2-7
TGTGCCAGCAGTACGGACAGGAGATCTTACGAGCAGTACTTC
CASSTDRRSYEQYF
>TRBD2|TRBV7-2|many|TRBJ2-3
TGTGCCAGCAGCCCGGGACTAGTCACAGATACGCAGTATTTT
CASSPGLVTDTQYF
>.|TRBV20-1|.|TRBJ2-5
TGCAGTGCTACCGACCGGGGGGAGACCCAGTACTTC
CSATDRGETQYF
>TRBD1|TRBV5-1|many|TRBJ1-5
TGCGCCAGCAGCGTGGACAGGGATCAGCCCCAGCATTTT
CASSVDRDQPQHF
>.|TRBV5-1|many|TRBJ1-1
TGCGCCAGCAGCTTCCAGACTGGGAACACTGAAGCTTTCTTT
CASSFQTGNTEAFF
>TRBD2|TRBV7-8|many|TRBJ2-1
TGTGCCAGCAGCTCCACTAGCGGGAGGGCCAATGAGCAGTTCTTC
CASSSTSGRANEQFF
>.|TRBV28|many|TRBJ1-2
TGTGCCAGCAGTTTGGGTGAATACTATGGCTACACCTTC
CASSLGEYYGYTF
>TRBD1|TRBV28|many|TRBJ2-7
TGTGCCAGCAGGCCGGGACAGGGGTACGAGCAGTACTTC
CASRPGQGYEQYF
>.|TRBV20-1|.|TRBJ1-2
TGCAGTGCTTCCCTCAGGGTTAACTATGGCTACACCTTC
CSASLRVNYGYTF
>.|TRBV28|.|TRBJ2-4
TGTGCCAGCAGCCGAACAGGGAGTGAAAACATTCAGTACTTC
CASSRTGSENIQYF
>TRBD2|TRBV27|few|TRBJ2-1
TGTGCCAGCAGTAGGGAGGGCGGCTCCTACAATGAGCAGTTCTTC
CASSREGGSYNEQFF
>.|TRBV9|few|TRBJ1-2
TGTGCCAGCAGCGTAGGAAAAGGGGCGCGTTATGGCTACACCTTC
CASSVGKGARYGYTF
>.|TRBV9|.|TRBJ2-1
TGTGCCAGCAGCGGCGACCAGTATGAGCAGTTCTTC
CASSGDQYEQFF
>TRBD2|TRBV28|.|TRBJ2-5
TGTGCCAGCAGTTCAGGGCCCAGCCGACTAGCGGGAACTGAGACCCAGTACTTC
CASSSGPSRLAGTETQYF
>.|TRBV28|many|TRBJ1-2
TGTGCCAGCAGCGTCGGAGAGGCGATTAACTATGGCTACACCTTC
CASSVGEAINYGYTF
>.|TRBV2|few|TRBJ2-6
TGTGCCAGCAGCGAACGGGTCGGGTTCGGGGCCAACGTCCTGACTTTC
CASSERVGFGANVLTF
>.|TRBV2|many|TRBJ2-1
TGTGCCAGCAGTGATTGGGCGGGGGCCAATGAGCAGTTCTTC
CASSDWAGANEQFF